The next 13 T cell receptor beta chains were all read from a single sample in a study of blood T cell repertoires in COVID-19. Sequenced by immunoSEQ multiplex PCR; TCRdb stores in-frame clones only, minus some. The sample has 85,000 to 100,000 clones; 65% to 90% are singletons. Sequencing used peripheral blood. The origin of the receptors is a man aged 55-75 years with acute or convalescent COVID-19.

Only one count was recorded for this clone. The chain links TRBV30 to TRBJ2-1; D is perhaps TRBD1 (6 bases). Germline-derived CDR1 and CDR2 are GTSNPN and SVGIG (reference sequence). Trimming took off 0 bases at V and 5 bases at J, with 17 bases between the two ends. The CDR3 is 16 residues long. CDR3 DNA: TGTGCCTGGAGTGTATTAAGGGGGTCCGGGGACAATGAGCAGTTCTTC. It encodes CAWSVLRGSGDNEQFF.

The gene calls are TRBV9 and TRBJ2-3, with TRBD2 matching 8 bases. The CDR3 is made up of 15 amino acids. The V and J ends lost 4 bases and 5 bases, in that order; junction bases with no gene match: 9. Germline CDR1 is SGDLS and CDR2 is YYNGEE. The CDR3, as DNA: TGTGCCAGCAGCCTTACCAGCGGGGGCGGAGATACGCAGTATTTT. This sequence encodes CASSLTSGGGDTQYF.

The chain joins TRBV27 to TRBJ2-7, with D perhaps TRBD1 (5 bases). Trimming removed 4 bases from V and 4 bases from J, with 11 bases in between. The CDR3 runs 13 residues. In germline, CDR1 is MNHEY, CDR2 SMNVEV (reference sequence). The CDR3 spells CASSYAGNYEQYF. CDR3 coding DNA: TGTGCCAGCAGTTACGCAGGGAATTACGAGCAGTACTTC.

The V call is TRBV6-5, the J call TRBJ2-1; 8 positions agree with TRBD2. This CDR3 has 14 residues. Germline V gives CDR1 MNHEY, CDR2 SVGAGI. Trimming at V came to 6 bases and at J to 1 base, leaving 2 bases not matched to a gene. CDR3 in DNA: TGTGCCAGCAGGGGACTAGAGTCCTACAATGAGCAGTTCTTC. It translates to CASRGLESYNEQFF.

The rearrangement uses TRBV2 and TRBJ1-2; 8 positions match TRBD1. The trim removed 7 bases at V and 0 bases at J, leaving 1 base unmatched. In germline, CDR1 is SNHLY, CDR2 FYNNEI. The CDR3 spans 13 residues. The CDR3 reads CASKDRANYGYTF. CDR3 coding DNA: TGTGCCAGCAAGGACAGGGCTAACTATGGCTACACCTTC.

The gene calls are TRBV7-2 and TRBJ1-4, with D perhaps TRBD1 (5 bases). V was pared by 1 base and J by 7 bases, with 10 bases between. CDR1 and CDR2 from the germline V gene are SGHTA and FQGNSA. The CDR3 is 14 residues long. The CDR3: CASSLGQGGEKLFF. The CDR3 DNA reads TGTGCCAGCAGCTTAGGTCAGGGAGGTGAAAAACTGTTTTTT.

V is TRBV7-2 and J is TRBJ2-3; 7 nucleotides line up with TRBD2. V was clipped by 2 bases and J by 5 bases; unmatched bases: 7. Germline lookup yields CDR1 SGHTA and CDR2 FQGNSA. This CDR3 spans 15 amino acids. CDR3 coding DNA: TGTGCCAGCAGCTTATCCGGACTAGTAGTAGATACGCAGTATTTT. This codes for CASSLSGLVVDTQYF.

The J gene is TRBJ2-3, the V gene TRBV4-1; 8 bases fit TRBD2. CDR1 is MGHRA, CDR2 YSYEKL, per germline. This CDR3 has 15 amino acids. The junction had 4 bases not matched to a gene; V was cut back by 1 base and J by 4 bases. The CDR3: CASSQGLASADTQYF. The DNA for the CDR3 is TGCGCCAGCAGCCAAGGACTAGCGAGTGCAGATACGCAGTATTTT.

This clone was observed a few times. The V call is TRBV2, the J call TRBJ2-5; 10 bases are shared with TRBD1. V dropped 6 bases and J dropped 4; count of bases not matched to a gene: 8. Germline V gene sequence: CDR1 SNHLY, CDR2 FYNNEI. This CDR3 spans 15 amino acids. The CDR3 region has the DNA TGTGCCAGCAGCGGGACAGGGGTTGGGCGAGAGACCCAGTACTTC. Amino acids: CASSGTGVGRETQYF.

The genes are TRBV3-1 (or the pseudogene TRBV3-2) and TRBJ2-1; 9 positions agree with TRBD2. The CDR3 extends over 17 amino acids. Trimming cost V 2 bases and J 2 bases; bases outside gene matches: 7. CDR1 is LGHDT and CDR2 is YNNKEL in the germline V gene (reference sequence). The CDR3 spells CASSQKPLAGPYNEQFF. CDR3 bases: TGTGCCAGCAGCCAAAAGCCTCTAGCGGGACCCTACAATGAGCAGTTCTTC.

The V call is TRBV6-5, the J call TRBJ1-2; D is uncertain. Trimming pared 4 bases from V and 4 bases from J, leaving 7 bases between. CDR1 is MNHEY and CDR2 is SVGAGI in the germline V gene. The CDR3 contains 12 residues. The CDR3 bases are TGTGCCAGCAGTTCGGGTGGCTATGGCTACACCTTC. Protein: CASSSGGYGYTF.

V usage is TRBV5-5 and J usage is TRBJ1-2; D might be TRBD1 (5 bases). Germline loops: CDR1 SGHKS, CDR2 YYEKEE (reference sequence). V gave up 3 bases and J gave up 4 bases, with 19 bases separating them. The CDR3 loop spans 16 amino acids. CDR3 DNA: TGTGCCAGCAGCTCCGCGGGGGTCAGGGCTGTCTATGGCTACACCTTC. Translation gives CASSSAGVRAVYGYTF.

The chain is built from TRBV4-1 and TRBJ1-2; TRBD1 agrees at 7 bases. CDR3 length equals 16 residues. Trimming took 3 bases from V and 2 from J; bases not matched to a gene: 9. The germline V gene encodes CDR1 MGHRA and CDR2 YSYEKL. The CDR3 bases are TGCGCCAGCAGCCAGGGCGGGGCAGGGGGGAACTATGGCTACACCTTC. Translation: CASSQGGAGGNYGYTF.